This T cell receptor (beta chain) was obtained from a study of shared clonotypes between healthy human individuals. Study-wide context: CD4 naive and CD4 memory each took three plates per donor, while CD8 naive took two and CD8 memory one.

Produced via immunoSEQ multiplex PCR; TCRdb's table is partial and in-frame only. The table lists more than 1 million clones, approximately 80% of them singletons, with approximately 0.5% in the top ten. CDR3 length: 13 residues. V shed 6 bases and J shed 3 bases, with 11 bases lying between them. CDR1 is SGHAT and CDR2 is FQNNGV in the germline V gene. The sequence derives from a man younger than 30 in good health. Some clones in this sample may be carry-over from other donors' samples. The source material was memory CD4+ T cells from PBMCs. Stated subset: CD45RA-negative fraction. The chain joins TRBV11-2 to TRBJ1-1, with D possibly TRBD1 on 6 matching bases. The CDR3 region has the DNA TGTGCCAGCAGTGAGGGGGATGACACTGAAGCTTTCTTT. It is translated as CASSEGDDTEAFF.